The 21 T cell receptor beta chains presented below share a single source sample, sequenced in a study of radiotherapy plus CTLA-4 blockade in lung cancer. Using immunoSEQ multiplex PCR, the repertoire was profiled, and TCRdb retains in-frame clones only, with some absent. This table holds roughly 59,000 clones, 65% to 80% found once. The specimen comprised peripheral blood, sampled from a patient treated with radiotherapy plus ipilimumab. These receptors were taken from a human donor with non-small cell lung cancer whose response to radiotherapy plus ipilimumab could not be evaluated.

The chain joins TRBV5-5 to TRBJ2-7, with D possibly matching TRBD2 (5 bases). The CDR3 loop spans 15 amino acids. The V gene's germline CDR1 is SGHKS and CDR2 YYEKEE (reference sequence). The V end lost 5 bases, the J end lost 2 bases, and 17 bases lay between the germline ends. CDR3 bases: TGTGCCAGCAGTCCGGAGGTCGCAGATCCCTACGAGCAGTACTTC. This gives the protein CASSPEVADPYEQYF.

CDR3: CASSRDRSTEAFF. The DNA for the CDR3 is TGCGCCAGCAGCAGAGACAGAAGCACTGAAGCTTTCTTT. The chain combines TRBV5-1 with TRBJ1-1; maybe TRBD1 (5 bases). CDR3 length: 13 amino acids. V lost 4 bases and J lost 4, with 11 bases in between. The germline V gene encodes CDR1 SGHRS and CDR2 YFSETQ.

V is TRBV28 and J is TRBJ2-5; TRBD2 aligns across 10 bases. The J call may be faulty, since TRBJ2-7 better matches the DNA end. Germline CDR1 reads MDHEN; CDR2 reads SYDVKM. This CDR3 comprises 16 residues. The CDR3 nucleotides read TGTGCCAGCAGTTTTCCCCCTAGCGGGGGAACCTACGAGCAGTACTTC. It translates to CASSFPPSGGTYEQYF.

A remark on this clone: At one of its ends the junction is not consistent with the germline gene, which may arise from a read error. The CDR3 region is CASSPRTSGSYERYF. The DNA for the CDR3 is TGTGCCAGCAGCCCCCGGACTAGCGGCTCTTACGAGCGGTACTTC. The rearrangement links TRBV9 to TRBJ2-7; the match to TRBD2 covers 10 bases. Germline V gene lookup returns CDR1 SGDLS and CDR2 YYNGEE. This CDR3 region has 15 residues.

This sequence joins TRBV30 and TRBJ1-1; D is ambiguous. The CDR3 contains 13 residues. Trimming left V 4 bases short and J 5 bases short, with 14 bases between. The germline CDR1 and CDR2 sequences are GTSNPN and SVGIG (reference sequence). CDR3 nucleotide sequence: TGTGCCTGGATTAACAAGGGCGGGACTGAAGCTTTCTTT. Translating it yields CAWINKGGTEAFF.

V gene TRBV4-1 combines with J gene TRBJ2-4; 9 bases are shared with TRBD1. Germline CDR1 reads MGHRA; CDR2 reads YSYEKL. The CDR3 runs 15 residues. The J segment lost 6 bases and the V segment lost 3 bases, leaving 6 bases of the junction unmatched. The chain's CDR3 is CASSQYRGRGNIQYF. CDR3 nucleotide sequence: TGCGCCAGCAGCCAGTACAGGGGGCGCGGAAACATTCAGTACTTC.

This sequence joins TRBV28 and TRBJ2-5; 8 bases match TRBD1. The end of the DNA fits TRBJ2-7 better, so the J call may be wrong. Germline V gives CDR1 MDHEN, CDR2 SYDVKM. CDR3 length: 14 amino acids. CDR3 nucleotides: TGTGCCAGCAGCTTAAGGACAGGGTCCAACGAGCAGTACTTC. Protein product: CASSLRTGSNEQYF.

Only one count was recorded for this clone. This chain connects TRBV6-1 to TRBJ1-4, with TRBD1 identical over 10 bases. CDR1 and CDR2 (germline): MNHNS, SASEGT. With V trimmed by 6 bases and J by 6 bases, 4 bases remained unmatched. The CDR3 is 14 amino acids. The CDR3 DNA follows: TGTGCCAGCAGGAGGACAGGGGGAGATGAAAAACTGTTTTTT. Its translation: CASRRTGGDEKLFF.

This chain links TRBV27 with TRBJ2-5, with 9 bases that match TRBD1. The CDR3 consists of 14 residues. The J segment lost 5 bases and the V segment lost 5 bases, leaving 6 bases of the junction unmatched. From germline, CDR1 is MNHEY and CDR2 SMNVEV (reference sequence). CDR3 DNA: TGTGCCAGCAGTCTTAACAGGGGGCTGGAGACCCAGTACTTC. Translating gives CASSLNRGLETQYF.

The V and J genes are TRBV2 and TRBJ2-4, with 9 bases identical to TRBD1. The CDR3 has 16 amino acids. V trimming: 5 bases; J trimming: 7 bases; junction bases outside the gene matches: 12. Germline CDR1 reads SNHLY; CDR2 reads FYNNEI. The CDR3 DNA follows: TGTGCCAGCAGTCCAACCGGGACAGGGACGGTGAACATTCAGTACTTC. Residues: CASSPTGTGTVNIQYF.

The rearrangement joins TRBV7-2 to TRBJ1-2, with D tentatively TRBD1 (6 bases). Germline CDR1 reads SGHTA; CDR2 reads FQGNSA. This CDR3 has 15 residues. Trimming removed 5 bases at V and 4 bases at J, with 17 bases between. CDR3: CASSVMLDSLYGYTF. CDR3 in DNA: TGTGCCAGCAGCGTTATGTTGGACAGCCTCTATGGCTACACCTTC.

This clone was detected a few times. The rearrangement links TRBV5-4 to TRBJ2-3; 9 nucleotides line up with TRBD2. J gave up 4 bases and V 0 bases, and 6 bases lay outside the gene matches. Germline values: CDR1 SGHNT, CDR2 YYREEE (reference sequence). The CDR3 sequence is 16 residues long. CDR3 loop: CASSLARGGVPDTQYF. In nucleotides, the CDR3 is TGTGCCAGCAGCTTGGCTCGCGGGGGGGTCCCAGATACGCAGTATTTT. The entire variable domain, with the rest obtained from reference TRBV5-4 and TRBJ2-3, is as follows: ETGVTQSPTHLIKTRGQQVTLRCSSQSGHNTVSWYQQALGQGPQFIFQYYREEENGRGNFPPRFSGLQFPNYSSELNVNALELDDSALYLCASSLARGGVPDTQYFGPGTRLTVL.

For the CDR3, the DNA is TGTGCCAGCAGCCACGATCTCGAGGGAGGCCCCTCCTACGAGCAGTACTTC. Translation: CASSHDLEGGPSYEQYF. V and J are TRBV4-2 and TRBJ2-5; TRBD2 is a possible D gene (6 bases). The assigned J gene may be wrong: the sequence end matches TRBJ2-7 better. CDR3 length: 17 amino acids. Germline values: CDR1 LGHNA, CDR2 YNFKEQ.

The sample holds a few counts of this clone. The chain employs TRBV6-1 and TRBJ2-1, with 7 bases identical to TRBD1. V gave up 3 bases and J gave up 3 bases; unmatched junction bases: 8. The CDR3 contains 16 residues. Per the germline V gene, CDR1 is MNHNS and CDR2 is SASEGT. CDR3 in DNA: TGTGCCAGCAGTGATCCTAGACAGGGTAGCTACAATGAGCAGTTCTTC. This translates into CASSDPRQGSYNEQFF.

This clone showed up just a few times. V and J are TRBV6-1 and TRBJ2-1, with D possibly being TRBD2 (5 bases). Germline assignment: CDR1 MNHNS and CDR2 SASEGT. The CDR3 contains 17 residues. V lost 2 bases and J 2 bases, leaving 16 bases between the germline ends. CDR3 nucleotide sequence: TGTGCCAGCAGTGAAAGGAGGTCGGGCCTCACCTACAATGAGCAGTTCTTC. It encodes CASSERRSGLTYNEQFF.

The chain joins TRBV29-1 to TRBJ1-5, with 10 bases aligning to TRBD1. After removal of 6 bases from V and 5 bases from J, the junction contained 7 bases not matched to a gene. CDR1 is SQVTM, CDR2 ANQGSEA, per germline. The CDR3 covers 14 residues. Written as DNA, the CDR3 is TGCAGCGTCGACGACAGGGGGCGGGATCAGCCCCAGCATTTT. This translates into CSVDDRGRDQPQHF.

This clone was detected a few times. This chain uses TRBV7-3 with TRBJ2-5, with 11 bases lining up with TRBD2. With 3 bases clipped from V and 5 bases from J, the junction kept 8 bases outside the gene matches. The length of the CDR3 is 16 residues. The V gene's germline CDR1 is SGHTA and CDR2 FQGTGA. CDR3 nucleotides: TGTGCCAGCAGCTTGGGTACTAGCGGGAGTGTGGAGACCCAGTACTTC. This gives the protein CASSLGTSGSVETQYF.

This chain connects TRBV19 to TRBJ2-1, with TRBD2 as a possible D gene (6 bases). The CDR3 length is 14 residues. Germline V gives CDR1 LNHDA, CDR2 SQIVND (reference sequence). The V end was cut by 0 bases, the J end by 9 bases, with 12 bases between. CDR3 in DNA: TGTGCCAGTAGTATAGAAGCAGGGCGGGGTGAGCAGTTCTTC. Translation: CASSIEAGRGEQFF.

This chain links TRBV11-3 with TRBJ2-5; 7 nucleotides align to TRBD2. CDR3 length: 17 amino acids. With 5 bases clipped from V and 3 bases from J, the junction kept 15 bases outside the gene matches. Germline CDR1 reads SGHNT; CDR2 reads YENEEA. For the CDR3, the DNA is TGTGCCAGCAGCCCGGGGGGTTGGCTAGCGCATAAAGAGACCCAGTACTTC. Encoded protein: CASSPGGWLAHKETQYF.

V is TRBV7-2 and J is TRBJ1-2, with TRBD1 matching over 9 bases. This CDR3 is built from 14 residues. CDR1 and CDR2 from the germline V gene are SGHTA and FQGNSA. V lost 0 bases to trimming and J lost 6 bases; unmatched junction nucleotides: 2. The CDR3 reads CASSLAGQGHGYTF. The CDR3 DNA reads TGTGCCAGCAGCTTAGCGGGACAGGGACATGGCTACACCTTC.

This chain uses TRBV27 with TRBJ2-7; no clear D. CDR1 MNHEY and CDR2 SMNVEV come from the germline V gene (reference sequence). V lost 6 bases to trimming and J lost 5 bases, with 11 bases between them. The length of the CDR3 is 12 residues. The CDR3 protein is CASRAPRNEQYF. The CDR3 DNA is TGTGCCAGCAGGGCACCCCGCAACGAGCAGTACTTC.